This T cell receptor beta chain was recovered during a study of cytotoxic CD8 clonotypes in ibrutinib-treated CLL. The data were produced by immunoSEQ multiplex PCR, yet TCRdb's version contains in-frame clones alone and is incomplete. The sample comprises about 76,000 clones, around four fifths of which are singletons, and approximately 35% rests with the top ten. Here the sequenced sample was PBMCs, taken after 24 months of ibrutinib treatment. The sequence was collected from a human donor with chronic lymphocytic leukemia.

DNA of the CDR3: TGTGCCAGCAGTTATTTAAGGGGTATAGAGCAGTACTTC. Translation: CASSYLRGIEQYF. This chain connects TRBV6-5 to TRBJ2-7, with D possibly matching TRBD1 (5 bases). This CDR3 is built from 13 residues. Germline CDR1 and CDR2: MNHEY and SVGAGI. Trimming cost V 3 bases and J 7 bases, with 13 bases left between them.